This T cell receptor (beta chain) was identified in a study of blood T cell repertoires in COVID-19. Across the whole study: From the United States, Italy and Spain came samples of acute and convalescent COVID-19.

Sequencing used immunoSEQ multiplex PCR; TCRdb keeps in-frame clones, though not all of them. The table shows approximately 130,000 clones, with around four fifths occurring only once. Between the trimmed V and J ends, which lost 2 bases and 6 bases, there was a span of 11 bases. The CDR3 consists of 14 residues. The germline gives CDR1 SGHRS, CDR2 YFSETQ. The sample comprised peripheral blood. The gene calls are TRBV5-1 and TRBJ1-4; D possibly corresponds to TRBD1 (5 bases). The receptor's source is a man in his forties with active or convalescent COVID-19. In DNA form, the CDR3 reads TGCGCCAGCAGCTTTATCCTAGGGGATGAAAAACTGTTTTTT. Its translation is CASSFILGDEKLFF. Complete variable domain (other parts from reference TRBV5-1 and TRBJ1-4): KAGVTQTPRYLIKTRGQQVTLSCSPISGHRSVSWYQQTPGQGLQFLFEYFSETQRNKGNFPGRFSGRQFSNSRSEMNVSTLELGDSALYLCASSFILGDEKLFFGSGTQLSVL.